These 15 T cell receptor beta chains came from one sample sequenced in a study of T cells after yellow fever vaccination. One entry per CDR3 protein, called by TCRdb with MiXCR from the 5' RACE reads. The sample includes hundreds of thousands of distinct CDR3 sequences, roughly 20% of them seen just once. The sequencing here drew on PBMCs, taken before the yellow fever booster vaccination. These TCRs come from a man aged 18 to 29 who received the YFV17D yellow fever vaccine.

This clonotype appeared a few times. The rearrangement links TRBV5-1 to TRBJ2-1, with 9 bases identical to TRBD1. Trimming took 4 bases from V and 8 from J; bases not matched to a gene: 10. Germline V gives CDR1 SGHRS, CDR2 YFSETQ. This CDR3 is 15 amino acids long. In nucleotides, the CDR3 is TGCGCCAGCAGCGCGCGACAGGGGGGATTGGATGAGCAGTTCTTC. Translation: CASSARQGGLDEQFF.

The V and J genes are TRBV4-3 and TRBJ1-1; 7 nucleotides align to TRBD1. In germline, CDR1 is LGHNA, CDR2 YSLEER. The V and J ends lost 4 bases and 4 bases, in that order; junction bases with no gene match: 9. The CDR3 extends over 15 amino acids. This chain's CDR3 is CASSPQGLRGTEAFF. CDR3 nucleotide sequence: TGCGCCAGCAGCCCACAGGGGCTTAGGGGCACTGAAGCTTTCTTT.

This clonotype was counted between two and nine times. The V gene is TRBV5-1, the J gene TRBJ1-2; D may be TRBD1 (5 bases). Germline V CDR1 and CDR2: SGHRS, YFSETQ. CDR3 length equals 15 residues. The V end lost 3 bases, the J end lost 2 bases, and 14 bases lay between the germline ends. The CDR3 sequence is CASSSRVRDNYGYTF. DNA for the CDR3: TGCGCCAGCAGCTCGAGGGTCCGGGACAACTATGGCTACACCTTC.

This clonotype was detected only a few times. The gene calls are TRBV10-1 and TRBJ2-7, with D maybe TRBD2 (6 bases). This CDR3 contains 14 residues. V was clipped by 4 bases and J by 6 bases, with 16 bases between them. Germline V CDR1 and CDR2: WNHNN, SYGVQD (reference sequence). The CDR3 protein is CASSAGTGPTEQYF. The CDR3 bases are TGCGCCAGCAGTGCTGGGACTGGCCCCACCGAGCAGTACTTC.

This clonotype was counted many times. The chain links TRBV5-1 to TRBJ1-6; 11 bases agree with TRBD1. This CDR3 has 14 residues. Germline V gene lookup returns CDR1 SGHRS and CDR2 YFSETQ. J was trimmed by 10 bases and V by 3 bases; bases with no gene match: 3. CDR3 coding DNA: TGCGCCAGCAGCTGGGGACAGGGGGACTCACCCCTCCACTTT. Its protein is CASSWGQGDSPLHF.

V gene TRBV12-3 or TRBV12-4 combines with J gene TRBJ1-6, with 8 positions matching TRBD1. The CDR3 runs 14 residues. Losses at the gene ends were 6 bases for V and 9 bases for J; bases not matched to a gene: 7. Here the CDR3 reads CASRDRALGSPLHF. Here the CDR3 DNA reads TGTGCCAGCAGGGACAGGGCTCTTGGTTCACCCCTCCACTTT.

J is TRBJ2-7 and V is TRBV6-5; D gene uncertain. Germline CDR1 is MNHEY and CDR2 is SVGAGI. V was trimmed by 5 bases and J by 2 bases, leaving 13 bases between them. The CDR3 spans 14 residues. CDR3 nucleotides: TGTGCCAGCAGTCCGCACCGATCCCCCTACGAGCAGTACGTC. This sequence encodes CASSPHRSPYEQYV.

The chain carries TRBV4-3 and TRBJ2-5, with 9 bases lining up with TRBD2. V shed 4 bases and J 2 bases; nucleotides not matched to a gene: 5. The V gene's germline CDR1 is LGHNA and CDR2 YSLEER. This CDR3 has 15 amino acids. In DNA form, the CDR3 reads TGCGCCAGCAGCCGGTCTAGCGGGGATCAAGAGACCCAGTACTTC. Amino acid sequence: CASSRSSGDQETQYF.

At least ten counts were recorded for this clonotype. This chain uses TRBV6-5 with TRBJ1-1; D ambiguous. This CDR3 is built from 14 residues. Germline V gene data show CDR1 as MNHEY and CDR2 as SVGAGI. V was clipped by 4 bases and J by 1 base, with 10 bases between them. The CDR3, as DNA: TGTGCCAGCAGTTCCAACCGTAGGAACACTGAAGCTTTCTTT. It is translated as CASSSNRRNTEAFF.

This clonotype was observed a handful of times. This chain connects TRBV9 to TRBJ2-5; 8 bases are a match to TRBD2. The CDR3 loop spans 16 amino acids. V was clipped by 2 bases and J by 5 bases; unmatched bases: 11. Per the germline V gene, CDR1 is SGDLS and CDR2 is YYNGEE. In DNA form, the CDR3 reads TGTGCCAGCAGCGTCGCAAGCGGGGGCTACGGGGAGACCCAGTACTTC. The encoded protein is CASSVASGGYGETQYF.

This clonotype was found a few times. The chain recombines TRBV6-2 or TRBV6-3 with TRBJ2-2; D gene ambiguous. V lost 6 bases to trimming and J lost 0 bases, with 11 bases between them. The length of the CDR3 is 15 residues. Germline V gives CDR1 MNHEY, CDR2 SVGEGT. DNA of the CDR3: TGTGCCAGCAGCTTCCTAACACCGAACACCGGGGAGCTGTTTTTT. Protein product: CASSFLTPNTGELFF.

This clonotype was detected a few times. The CDR3 is CASSGGGTAFF. As DNA, the CDR3 is TGTGCCAGCAGTGGTGGGGGAACAGCTTTCTTT. The rearrangement uses TRBV12-3 or TRBV12-4 and TRBJ1-1; TRBD1 might be the D (5 bases). The CDR3 spans 11 residues. Trimming cost V 5 bases and J 10 bases, with 11 bases left between them.

The rearrangement uses TRBV5-1 and TRBJ1-2, with 7 bases identical to TRBD1. The CDR3 runs to 14 residues. Germline V gene lookup returns CDR1 SGHRS and CDR2 YFSETQ. V lost 3 bases, J lost 4 bases, and 6 bases stayed unmatched. The CDR3 here is CASSSQGGAYGYTF. The CDR3 DNA is TGCGCCAGCAGCTCTCAGGGGGGGGCCTATGGCTACACCTTC.

This clonotype occurred many times. The V and J genes are TRBV9 and TRBJ2-3, with TRBD1 matching 8 bases. CDR3 size: 15 residues. V lost 3 bases to trimming and J lost 7 bases; unmatched junction nucleotides: 10. Germline V gene data show CDR1 as SGDLS and CDR2 as YYNGEE. The CDR3 region is CASSDRDRLLNTQYF. In nucleotides, the CDR3 is TGTGCCAGCAGCGACCGGGACAGGCTCCTTAATACGCAGTATTTT.

The chain links TRBV3-1 to TRBJ2-7; TRBD1 might be the D (7 bases). The CDR3 runs to 14 residues. CDR1 and CDR2 (germline): LGHDT, YNNKEL (reference sequence). The V gene lost 4 bases and the J gene lost 3 bases, with 13 bases spanning the gap. The CDR3 here is CASSRQGGGYEQYF. CDR3 in DNA: TGTGCCAGCAGCCGTCAGGGGGGAGGCTACGAGCAGTACTTC.